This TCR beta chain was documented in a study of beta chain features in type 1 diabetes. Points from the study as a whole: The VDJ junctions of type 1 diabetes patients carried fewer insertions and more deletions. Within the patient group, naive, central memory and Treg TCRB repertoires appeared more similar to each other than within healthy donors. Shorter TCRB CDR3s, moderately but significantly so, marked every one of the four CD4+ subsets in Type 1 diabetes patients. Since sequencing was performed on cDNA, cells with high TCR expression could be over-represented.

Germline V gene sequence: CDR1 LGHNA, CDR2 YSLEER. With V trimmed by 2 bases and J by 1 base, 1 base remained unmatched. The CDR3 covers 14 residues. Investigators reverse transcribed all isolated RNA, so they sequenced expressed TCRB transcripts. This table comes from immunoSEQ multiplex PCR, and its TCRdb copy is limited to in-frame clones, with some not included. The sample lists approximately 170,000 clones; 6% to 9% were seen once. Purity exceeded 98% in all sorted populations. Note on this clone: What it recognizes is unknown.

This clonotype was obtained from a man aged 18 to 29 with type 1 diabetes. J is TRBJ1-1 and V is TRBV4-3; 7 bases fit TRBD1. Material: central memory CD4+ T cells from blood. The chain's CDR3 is CASSQQGGNTEAFF. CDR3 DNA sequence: TGCGCCAGCAGCCAACAGGGGGGGAACACTGAAGCTTTCTTT.